This TCR beta chain is from a study of blood T cell repertoires in COVID-19. Looking at the study overall: Donors in the United States, Italy and Spain gave samples during acute or convalescent COVID-19.

TCRdb's table, derived via immunoSEQ multiplex PCR, lists solely in-frame clones and lacks some. Of roughly 500,000 clones detected, roughly nine tenths appear once; the ten largest clones hold 6.5% to 9.5%. Trimming stripped 6 bases from V and 7 bases from J, with 12 bases between. Per germline, CDR1 SGHVS and CDR2 FNYEAQ. This CDR3 is built from 13 residues. This clone was recorded a few times. The chain couples TRBV7-6 to TRBJ2-2; possible D gene TRBD2, 5 bases. Sequencing was done on a sample of PBMCs or T cells enriched from blood (not recorded which). The TCR originated in a woman aged 55-70 years who had recovered from COVID-19. CDR3 bases: TGTGCCAGCAGAGGTTCGGGGATCGGGGAGCTGTTTTTT. It yields the protein CASRGSGIGELFF.